This TCR beta chain came from a study of memory CD4+ T cells and cytomegalovirus serostatus. TCRdb's table, derived via immunoSEQ multiplex PCR, lists solely in-frame clones and lacks some. The sample shows about 62,000 clones, about 70% of them seen only once. This CDR3 has 14 amino acids. The germline V gene has CDR1 SNHLY and CDR2 FYNNEI. Between the trimmed V and J ends, which lost 6 bases and 4 bases, there was a span of 12 bases. The sort gate was single viable CD3+CD4+CD8-CD45RO+ cells for memory CD4+ T cells. The chain uses TRBV2 and TRBJ2-2; D is tentatively TRBD1 or TRBD2 (7 bases each). The TCR was taken from an adult in good health and CMV-seropositive. Sequencing was performed on memory CD4+ T cells from blood. The CDR3 spells CASRSRGGTGELFF. CDR3 coding DNA: TGTGCCAGCAGATCCAGGGGGGGCACCGGGGAGCTGTTTTTT.